A selection of T cell receptor beta chains follows, all from one sample in a study of shared clonotypes between healthy human individuals. The repertoire was sequenced with immunoSEQ multiplex PCR; TCRdb's copy has only in-frame clones and lacks some. The sample records approximately 500,000 clones, 75% to 80% being singletons. The sequencing input was PBMCs. Receptors were obtained from a woman in her forties in good health. Some clones in this sample may be carry-over from other donors' samples. Both conserved end residues are part of each CDR3. D genes are given only for firm matches. The size entry is marked missing in some rows and otherwise reads once, few, many or a size class.

TRBJ1-1 | few | - | TRBV7-2 | CASTVMGINTEAFF | TGTGCCAGCACCGTGATGGGTATAAACACTGAAGCTTTCTTT
TRBJ1-5 | many | - | TRBV28 | CASSFGGIQPQHF | TGTGCCAGCAGTTTCGGGGGGATTCAGCCCCAGCATTTT
TRBJ2-1 | - | - | TRBV7-9 | CASSQDEGREQFF | TGTGCCAGCAGCCAAGATGAGGGGCGCGAGCAGTTCTTC
TRBJ1-5 | - | - | TRBV18 | CASSPPGQPQHF | TGTGCCAGCTCACCACCGGGACAGCCCCAGCATTTT
TRBJ1-1 | - | - | TRBV19 | CASSIMVGGGPTEAFF | TGTGCCAGTAGTATAATGGTCGGGGGCGGCCCCACTGAAGCTTTCTTT
TRBJ2-7 | - | TRBD2 | TRBV4-1 | CASSQDPGASGRPPSYEQYF | TGCGCCAGCAGCCAAGATCCGGGGGCTAGCGGGAGGCCCCCTTCCTACGAGCAGTACTTC
TRBJ2-1 | - | - | TRBV7-9 | CASSSANEQFF | TGTGCCAGCAGCTCAGCAAATGAGCAGTTCTTC
TRBJ1-5 | - | TRBD1 | TRBV7-9 | CASSQGGDWSNQPQHF | TGTGCCAGCAGCCAGGGGGGGGACTGGAGCAATCAGCCCCAGCATTTT
TRBJ1-4 | - | TRBD1 | TRBV25-1 | CASSLPGTGDEKLFF | TGTGCCAGCAGTCTGCCTGGGACAGGGGATGAAAAACTGTTTTTT
TRBJ2-3 | - | - | TRBV11-3 | CASSLGAMADTQYF | TGTGCCAGCAGCTTAGGAGCGATGGCAGATACGCAGTATTTT
TRBJ1-4 | - | - | TRBV7-2 | CASSLVLRNEKLFF | TGTGCCAGCAGCTTAGTTTTACGGAATGAAAAACTGTTTTTT
TRBJ1-1 | - | - | TRBV28 | CASSSPGDETEAFF | TGTGCCAGCAGTTCCCCGGGGGATGAAACTGAAGCTTTCTTT
TRBJ2-1 | - | TRBD2 | TRBV15 | CATSGAGLAGYNEQFF | TGTGCCACCAGCGGGGCAGGACTAGCGGGATACAATGAGCAGTTCTTC
TRBJ2-7 | - | TRBD1 | TRBV19 | CASSIHRTGVNEQYF | TGTGCCAGTAGTATTCATAGGACAGGGGTGAACGAGCAGTACTTC
TRBJ2-5 | many | - | TRBV7-2 | CASSKWSETQYF | TGTGCCAGCAGCAAGTGGTCAGAGACCCAGTACTTC
TRBJ2-5 | once | - | TRBV2 | CASSESGETQYF | TGTGCCAGCAGTGAGTCGGGAGAGACCCAGTACTTC
TRBJ2-1 | once | TRBD2 | TRBV28 | CASSLSGRAKIEQFF | TGTGCCAGCAGTTTAAGCGGGAGGGCTAAAATTGAGCAGTTCTTC
TRBJ2-5 | - | TRBD2 | TRBV9 | CASSEGLGVGETQYF | TGTGCCAGCAGCGAGGGACTAGGGGTGGGAGAGACCCAGTACTTC
TRBJ2-5 | once | TRBD1 | TRBV5-1 | CASSPGTARTQETQYF | TGCGCCAGCAGCCCAGGGACAGCACGGACCCAAGAGACCCAGTACTTC
TRBJ1-4 | - | - | TRBV5-1 | CASSLGTEANPTNEKLFF | TGCGCCAGCAGCTTGGGGACAGAGGCTAACCCAACTAATGAAAAACTGTTTTTT
TRBJ2-5 | - | TRBD1 | TRBV5-1 | CASSTTGEETQYF | TGCGCCAGCAGCACTACAGGGGAAGAGACCCAGTACTTC
TRBJ2-3 | few | TRBD1 | TRBV30 | CAVTGLADTQYF | TGTGCCGTGACAGGGCTGGCAGATACGCAGTATTTT
TRBJ2-5 | - | - | TRBV9 | CASSQGLFGGAQYF | TGTGCCAGCAGCCAGGGACTTTTTGGAGGGGCCCAGTACTTC
TRBJ1-2 | - | - | TRBV7-2 | CASSPVTGTVYGYTF | TGTGCCAGCAGCCCCGTCACCGGGACGGTCTATGGCTACACCTTC
TRBJ2-1 | - | - | TRBV5-1 | CASSLLGRGSYNEQFF | TGCGCCAGCAGCTTGCTAGGGAGAGGGTCCTACAATGAGCAGTTCTTC
TRBJ2-6 | - | - | TRBV19 | CASSQVSGANVLTF | TGTGCCAGTAGTCAAGTCTCTGGGGCCAACGTCCTGACTTTC
TRBJ2-3 | - | TRBD2 | TRBV29-1 | CSHQGREGTDTQYF | TGCAGCCACCAAGGGCGGGAGGGCACAGATACGCAGTATTTT
TRBJ2-6 | - | - | TRBV15 | CATSVRDGANVLTF | TGTGCCACCAGCGTCAGGGATGGGGCCAACGTCCTGACTTTC
TRBJ2-7 | - | - | TRBV20-1 | CSARRYEQYF | TGCAGTGCTAGGCGGTACGAGCAGTACTTC
TRBJ2-3 | - | TRBD2 | TRBV30 | CAWSVTGRSPDTQYF | TGTGCCTGGAGTGTAACCGGGAGGTCCCCAGATACGCAGTATTTT
TRBJ2-2 | - | TRBD1 | TRBV5-5 | CASSGTGATGELFF | TGTGCCAGCAGCGGGACAGGAGCGACCGGGGAGCTGTTTTTT
TRBJ2-1 | - | - | TRBV7-9 | CASSLASNEQFF | TGTGCCAGCAGCTTAGCCAGCAATGAGCAGTTCTTC
TRBJ2-3 | - | - | TRBV10-2 | CASSIDLSEVDTQYF | TGCGCCAGCAGCATAGACCTTAGTGAGGTGGATACGCAGTATTTT
TRBJ2-1 | - | - | TRBV18 | CASSQSDYNEQFF | TGTGCCAGCTCACAATCGGACTACAATGAGCAGTTCTTC
TRBJ1-1 | - | - | TRBV6-5 | CASSPGPRNTEAFF | TGTGCCAGCAGTCCGGGACCCAGGAACACTGAAGCTTTCTTT
TRBJ2-3 | - | - | TRBV29-1 | CSAADGGSDTQYF | TGCAGCGCCGCCGACGGGGGCAGTGATACGCAGTATTTT
TRBJ2-1 | - | TRBD2 | TRBV11-2 | CASSLGLALNEQFF | TGTGCCAGCAGCTTAGGACTAGCGCTTAATGAGCAGTTCTTC
TRBJ2-7 | - | - | TRBV28 | CASSLLAEGVYEQYF | TGTGCCAGCAGTTTATTGGCAGAGGGAGTATACGAGCAGTACTTC
TRBJ1-3 | - | - | TRBV14 | CASSQTRTGNTIYF | TGTGCCAGCAGCCAGACACGGACTGGAAACACCATATATTTT
TRBJ2-3 | - | - | TRBV2 | CASSEQRLVRADTQYF | TGTGCCAGCAGTGAACAAAGACTAGTCAGGGCAGATACGCAGTATTTT